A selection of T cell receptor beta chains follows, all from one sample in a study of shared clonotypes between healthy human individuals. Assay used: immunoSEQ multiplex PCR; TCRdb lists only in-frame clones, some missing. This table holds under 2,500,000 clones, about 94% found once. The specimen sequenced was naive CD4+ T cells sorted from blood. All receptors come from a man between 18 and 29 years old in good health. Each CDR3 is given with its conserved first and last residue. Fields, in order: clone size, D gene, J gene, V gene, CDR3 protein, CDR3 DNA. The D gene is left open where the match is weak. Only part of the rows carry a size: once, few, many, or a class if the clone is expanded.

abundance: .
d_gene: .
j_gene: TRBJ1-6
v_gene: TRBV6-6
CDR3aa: CASTRGGDSPLHF
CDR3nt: TGTGCCAGTACGAGGGGGGGGGATTCACCCCTCCACTTT

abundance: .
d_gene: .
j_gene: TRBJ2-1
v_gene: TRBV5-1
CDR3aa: CASSLEPGIGQFF
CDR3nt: TGCGCCAGCAGCTTGGAACCGGGAATAGGGCAGTTCTTC

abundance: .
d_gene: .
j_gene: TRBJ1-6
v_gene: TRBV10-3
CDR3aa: CAISEDRDYEPLHF
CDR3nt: TGTGCCATCAGTGAAGACAGAGACTATGAACCCCTCCACTTT

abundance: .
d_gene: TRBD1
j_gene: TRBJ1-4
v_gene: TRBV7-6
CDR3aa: CASRKGQVENEKLFF
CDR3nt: TGTGCCAGCAGAAAAGGACAGGTTGAAAATGAAAAACTGTTTTTT

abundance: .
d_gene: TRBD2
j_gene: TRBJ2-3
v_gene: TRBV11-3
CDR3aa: CASSLGFTSGVADTQYF
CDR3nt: TGTGCCAGCAGCTTAGGGTTCACTAGCGGGGTAGCAGATACGCAGTATTTT

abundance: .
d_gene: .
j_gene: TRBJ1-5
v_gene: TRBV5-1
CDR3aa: CASSLGESPHQPQHF
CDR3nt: TGCGCCAGCAGCTTGGGAGAGTCTCCCCATCAGCCCCAGCATTTT

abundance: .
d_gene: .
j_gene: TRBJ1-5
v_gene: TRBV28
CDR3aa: CAGSGGNQPQHF
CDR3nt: TGTGCCGGGTCAGGGGGCAATCAGCCCCAGCATTTT

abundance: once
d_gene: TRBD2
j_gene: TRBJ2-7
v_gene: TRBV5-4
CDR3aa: CASSFGGTTTTYEQYF
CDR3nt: TGTGCCAGCAGCTTTGGAGGGACTACCACCACCTACGAGCAGTACTTC

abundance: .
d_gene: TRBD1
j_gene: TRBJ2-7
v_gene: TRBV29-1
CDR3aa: CSVDGQGSYEQYF
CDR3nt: TGCAGCGTAGACGGACAGGGGAGCTACGAGCAGTACTTC

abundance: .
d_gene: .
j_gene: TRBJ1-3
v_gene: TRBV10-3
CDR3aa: CAIRMISSGNTIYF
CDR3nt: TGTGCCATCAGGATGATAAGCTCTGGAAACACCATATATTTT

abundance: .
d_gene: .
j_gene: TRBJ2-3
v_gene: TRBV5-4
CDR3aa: CASSLDLSTDTQYF
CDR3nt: TGTGCCAGCAGCTTGGACCTTAGCACAGATACGCAGTATTTT

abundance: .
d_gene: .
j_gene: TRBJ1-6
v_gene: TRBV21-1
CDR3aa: CASSKRAPRGQYRGPPLHF
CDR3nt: TGTGCCAGCAGCAAAAGAGCTCCCCGGGGCCAATACCGGGGTCCACCCCTCCACTTT

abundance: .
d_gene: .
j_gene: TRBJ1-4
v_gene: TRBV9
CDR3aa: CASAPIGDNEKLFF
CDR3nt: TGTGCCAGCGCCCCTATCGGGGATAATGAAAAACTGTTTTTT

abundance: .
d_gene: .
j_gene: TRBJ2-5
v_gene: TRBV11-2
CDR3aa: CASSPRIQGQETQYF
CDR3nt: TGTGCCAGCAGCCCGCGTATTCAGGGGCAAGAGACCCAGTACTTC

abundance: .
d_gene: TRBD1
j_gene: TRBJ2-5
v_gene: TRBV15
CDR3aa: CATRRGQGSQETQYF
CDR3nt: TGTGCCACCAGACGAGGACAGGGCTCCCAAGAGACCCAGTACTTC

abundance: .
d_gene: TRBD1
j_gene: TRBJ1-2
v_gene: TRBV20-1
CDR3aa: CSAGTGGGYTF
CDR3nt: TGCAGTGCAGGGACAGGGGGTGGCTACACCTTC

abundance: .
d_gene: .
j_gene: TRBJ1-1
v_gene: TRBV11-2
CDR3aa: CASSFAGTEAFF
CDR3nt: TGTGCCAGCAGCTTCGCCGGGACCGAAGCTTTCTTT

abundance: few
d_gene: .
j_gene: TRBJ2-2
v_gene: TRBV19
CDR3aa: CASSIWGNTGELFF
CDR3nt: TGTGCCAGTAGTATATGGGGGAACACCGGGGAGCTGTTTTTT

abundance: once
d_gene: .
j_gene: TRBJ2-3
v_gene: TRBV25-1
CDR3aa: CASSVVGGTDTQYF
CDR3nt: TGTGCCAGCAGTGTGGTCGGAGGGACAGATACGCAGTATTTT

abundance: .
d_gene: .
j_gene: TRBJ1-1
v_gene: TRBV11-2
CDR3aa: CASSPGRTVYEAFF
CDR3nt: TGTGCCAGCAGCCCGGGACGGACAGTCTATGAAGCTTTCTTT

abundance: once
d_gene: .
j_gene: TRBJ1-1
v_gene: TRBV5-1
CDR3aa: CASSLNPGEVAFF
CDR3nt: TGCGCCAGCAGCCTCAACCCAGGAGAAGTAGCTTTCTTT

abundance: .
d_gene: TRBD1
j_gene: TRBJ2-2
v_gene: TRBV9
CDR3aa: CASSPRTGNTGELFF
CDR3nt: TGTGCCAGCAGCCCAAGGACAGGAAACACCGGGGAGCTGTTTTTT

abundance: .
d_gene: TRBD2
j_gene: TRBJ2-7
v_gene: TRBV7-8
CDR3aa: CASSAGLALNYEQYF
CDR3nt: TGTGCCAGCAGCGCCGGACTAGCGCTAAATTACGAGCAGTACTTC

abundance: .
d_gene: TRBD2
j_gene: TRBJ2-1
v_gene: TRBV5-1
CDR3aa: CASSEGLAVYNEQFF
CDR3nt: TGCGCCAGCAGCGAGGGACTAGCGGTTTACAATGAGCAGTTCTTC

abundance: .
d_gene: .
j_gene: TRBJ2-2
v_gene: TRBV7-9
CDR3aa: CASSQQGGELFF
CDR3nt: TGTGCCAGCAGCCAACAGGGCGGGGAGCTGTTTTTT

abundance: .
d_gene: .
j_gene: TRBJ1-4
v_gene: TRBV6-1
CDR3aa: CASSEGLGTNEKLFF
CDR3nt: TGTGCCAGCAGTGAAGGTCTGGGGACAAATGAAAAACTGTTTTTT

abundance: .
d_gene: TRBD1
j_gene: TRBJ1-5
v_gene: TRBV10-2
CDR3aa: CASSVQGAQPQHF
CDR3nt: TGCGCCAGCAGTGTACAGGGGGCTCAGCCCCAGCATTTT

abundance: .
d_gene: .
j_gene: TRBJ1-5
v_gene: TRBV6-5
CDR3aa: CASSYSEGHQPQHF
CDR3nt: TGTGCCAGCAGTTACTCCGAGGGGCATCAGCCCCAGCATTTT

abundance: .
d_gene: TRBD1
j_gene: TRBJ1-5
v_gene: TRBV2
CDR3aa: CASSAGTGEQPQHF
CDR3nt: TGTGCCAGCAGTGCCGGGACAGGGGAACAGCCCCAGCATTTT

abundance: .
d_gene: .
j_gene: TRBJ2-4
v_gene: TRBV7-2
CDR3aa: CASSLPGTGDIQYF
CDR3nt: TGTGCCAGCAGCTTGCCCGGGACGGGGGACATTCAGTACTTC

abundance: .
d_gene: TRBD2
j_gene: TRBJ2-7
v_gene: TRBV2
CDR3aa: CASRGEGLAVYEQYF
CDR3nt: TGTGCCAGCAGGGGAGAGGGACTAGCGGTATACGAGCAGTACTTC

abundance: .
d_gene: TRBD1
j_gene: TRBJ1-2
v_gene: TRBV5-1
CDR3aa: CASSLSLSAGGQQYTF
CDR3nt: TGCGCCAGCAGCTTGAGTCTTTCGGCAGGGGGACAACAATACACCTTC

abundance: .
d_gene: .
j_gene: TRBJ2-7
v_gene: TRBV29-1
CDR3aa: CSVGAGSYEQYF
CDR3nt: TGCAGCGTTGGCGCAGGGTCCTACGAGCAGTACTTC

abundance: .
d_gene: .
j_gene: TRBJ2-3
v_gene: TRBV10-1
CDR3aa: CASSESGSDTQYF
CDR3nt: TGCGCCAGCAGTGAGTCGGGGTCAGATACGCAGTATTTT

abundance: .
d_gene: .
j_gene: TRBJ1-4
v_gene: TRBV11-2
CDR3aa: CASSLDLGVPFF
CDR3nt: TGTGCCAGCAGCTTAGATCTCGGGGTTCCGTTTTTT

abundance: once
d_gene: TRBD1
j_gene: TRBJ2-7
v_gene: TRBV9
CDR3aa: CASSVAGQGNYEQYF
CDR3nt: TGTGCCAGCAGCGTGGCGGGACAGGGAAACTACGAGCAGTACTTC

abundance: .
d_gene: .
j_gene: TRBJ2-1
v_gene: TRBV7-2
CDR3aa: CASSLSRDLNEQFF
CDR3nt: TGTGCCAGCAGCTTATCCAGGGACCTCAATGAGCAGTTCTTC

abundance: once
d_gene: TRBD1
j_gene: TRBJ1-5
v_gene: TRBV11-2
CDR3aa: CASSSRGPDQPQHF
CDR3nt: TGTGCCAGCAGCTCCAGGGGGCCCGATCAGCCCCAGCATTTT

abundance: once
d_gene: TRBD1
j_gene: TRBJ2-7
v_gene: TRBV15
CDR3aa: CATSRETGVHGEQYF
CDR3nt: TGTGCCACCAGCAGAGAGACAGGGGTGCACGGGGAGCAGTACTTC

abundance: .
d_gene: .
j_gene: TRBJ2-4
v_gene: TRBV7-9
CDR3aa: CASSLKDRSIAKNIQYF
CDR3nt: TGTGCCAGCAGCTTGAAGGACAGATCCATAGCCAAAAACATTCAGTACTTC

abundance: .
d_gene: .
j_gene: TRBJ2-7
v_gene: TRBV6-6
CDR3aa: CASRPGPYEQYF
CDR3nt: TGTGCCAGCAGACCTGGTCCCTACGAGCAGTACTTC

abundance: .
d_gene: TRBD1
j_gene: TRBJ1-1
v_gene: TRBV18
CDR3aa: CASSLRQGPNTEAFF
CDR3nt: TGTGCCAGCTCACTTCGACAGGGCCCGAACACTGAAGCTTTCTTT

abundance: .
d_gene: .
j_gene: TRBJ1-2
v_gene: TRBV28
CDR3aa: CASSLVGTGSGYTF
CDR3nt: .